One and the same sample provided the 4 T cell receptor beta chains below, sequenced in a study of OX40 agonist ivuxolimab in advanced cancers. Some clones are missing from TCRdb's copy, which holds only in-frame ones; the method was immunoSEQ multiplex PCR. Of about 47,000 clones in the sample, roughly 80% were seen once. Sequenced material: CD4+ or CD8+ T cells sorted from blood, taken in a trial of the OX40 agonist ivuxolimab. All receptors derive from an adult with an advanced solid tumor such as melanoma, head and neck, liver or kidney cancer.

By share of the sample, this clone is medium-sized. The CDR3 DNA is TGCAGCGCCGTGGTAGCCACAGATACGCAGTATTTT. Translation: CSAVVATDTQYF. The rearrangement joins TRBV29-1 to TRBJ2-3, with unresolved D. This CDR3 comprises 12 residues. Trimming took 7 bases from V and 2 from J, leaving 10 bases between them. CDR1 is SQVTM, CDR2 ANQGSEA, per germline.

This clone came up once. The chain is built from TRBV18 and TRBJ2-2; no reliable D call. The length of the CDR3 is 12 residues. The V gene lost 6 bases and the J gene lost 6 bases, with 8 bases spanning the gap. The germline V gene encodes CDR1 KGHSH and CDR2 LQKENI. The CDR3 protein is CASSLGAGELFF. In nucleotides, the CDR3 is TGTGCCAGCTCCCTTGGGGCCGGGGAGCTGTTTTTT.

V usage is TRBV6-1 and J usage is TRBJ1-5; D unresolved. Germline V gene sequence: CDR1 MNHNS, CDR2 SASEGT. The CDR3 spans 15 residues. V shed 6 bases and J shed 4 bases, with 16 bases lying between them. This CDR3 is CASSSDPVGNQPQHF. CDR3 coding DNA: TGTGCCAGCAGCTCTGACCCGGTCGGGAATCAGCCCCAGCATTTT.

This rearrangement joins TRBV19 to TRBJ2-3; D unresolved. The ends were cut back, 6 bases at V and 0 bases at J, with 4 bases in the middle. The CDR3 totals 12 residues. Germline CDR1 is LNHDA and CDR2 is SQIVND (reference sequence). The CDR3 nucleotides read TGTGCCAGTAGCCTAAGCACAGATACGCAGTATTTT. Translation: CASSLSTDTQYF.